One sample yielded the 23 T cell receptor beta chains listed below, sequenced in a study of blood T cell repertoires in COVID-19. Repertoires were generated with immunoSEQ multiplex PCR, while TCRdb's copy carries only in-frame clones and drops some. This sample carries about 210,000 clones, 85% to 90% of them seen once, and the ten largest clones take around 1.6%. The specimen was peripheral blood. The source is a man younger than 35 with active or convalescent COVID-19.

The CDR3 spells CASSPGQGLANYGYTF. CDR3 sequence (DNA): TGTGCCAGCTCACCGGGACAGGGCCTCGCTAACTATGGCTACACCTTC. This chain connects TRBV18 to TRBJ1-2, with 9 positions matching TRBD1. The V gene end was trimmed by 3 bases and the J gene end by 0 bases; junction bases not matched to a gene: 5. CDR3 length: 16 residues. Germline CDR1 reads KGHSH; CDR2 reads LQKENI.

This clone appeared a few times. V usage is TRBV6-1 and J usage is TRBJ2-1; 11 positions match TRBD2. With 1 base clipped from V and 2 bases from J, the junction kept 4 bases outside the gene matches. This CDR3 is built from 17 residues. CDR1 is MNHNS and CDR2 is SASEGT in the germline V gene. CDR3 protein: CASSEEAGLAAYNEQFF. CDR3 DNA: TGTGCCAGCAGTGAAGAGGCGGGACTAGCGGCCTACAATGAGCAGTTCTTC.

CDR3 residues: CASSGRTQLAGPPPDTQYF. In DNA, the CDR3 is TGTGCCAGCAGCGGACGTACCCAACTAGCGGGACCCCCCCCAGATACGCAGTATTTT. The chain joins TRBV7-2 to TRBJ2-3; 10 bases match TRBD2. After removal of 5 bases from V and 4 bases from J, the junction contained 18 bases not matched to a gene. The CDR3 is 19 residues long. CDR1 is SGHTA and CDR2 is FQGNSA in the germline V gene.

This rearrangement joins TRBV2 to TRBJ2-3; 10 bases align to TRBD2. The CDR3 loop spans 14 amino acids. Germline V CDR1 and CDR2: SNHLY, FYNNEI. Trimming cost V 9 bases and J 8 bases; bases outside gene matches: 11. Here the CDR3 reads CASVGLAGASTQYF. In DNA form, the CDR3 reads TGTGCCAGTGTGGGGCTAGCGGGAGCCAGTACGCAGTATTTT.

V usage is TRBV14 and J usage is TRBJ2-1; D may be TRBD2 (6 bases). The germline V and J ends were trimmed by 0 bases and 0 bases, with 18 bases remaining between them. Germline V lookup: CDR1 SGHDN, CDR2 FVKESK. The CDR3 has 19 amino acids. CDR3 bases: TGTGCCAGCAGCCAAGATCGGCGCCTAGCGACTAGCTCCTACAATGAGCAGTTCTTC. Protein: CASSQDRRLATSSYNEQFF.

The genes are TRBV3-1 (or the pseudogene TRBV3-2) and TRBJ2-4; no reliable D call. The CDR3 spans 15 residues. V lost 1 base and J 0 bases, leaving 7 bases between the germline ends. Germline values: CDR1 LGHDT, CDR2 YNNKEL (reference sequence). CDR3: CASSQGLVAKNIQYF. CDR3 DNA sequence: TGTGCCAGCAGCCAAGGGCTTGTAGCCAAAAACATTCAGTACTTC.

The chain uses TRBV19 and TRBJ2-1; maybe TRBD2 (6 bases). V was trimmed by 6 bases and J by 4 bases, leaving 10 bases between them. The germline gives CDR1 LNHDA, CDR2 SQIVND (reference sequence). This CDR3 region has 13 residues. The chain's CDR3 is CASRPGAYNEQFF. The CDR3 DNA is TGTGCCAGTAGGCCGGGAGCTTACAATGAGCAGTTCTTC.

The genes are TRBV7-9 and TRBJ1-1; 9 positions agree with TRBD1. Germline V gene sequence: CDR1 SEHNR, CDR2 FQNEAQ (reference sequence). V was pared by 1 base and J by 10 bases, with 7 bases of the junction left unmatched. The CDR3 loop spans 14 amino acids. The CDR3 sequence: CASSLGDRESSAFF. The CDR3 bases are TGTGCCAGCAGCTTAGGGGACAGGGAATCATCAGCTTTCTTT.

V is TRBV5-1 and J is TRBJ1-5; 7 positions match TRBD1. CDR1 is SGHRS and CDR2 is YFSETQ in the germline V gene. J gave up 3 bases and V 4 bases, and 4 bases lay outside the gene matches. This CDR3 is built from 14 residues. This chain's CDR3 is CASSQGTDNQPQHF. In DNA, the CDR3 is TGCGCCAGCAGCCAAGGGACAGACAATCAGCCCCAGCATTTT.

The chain combines TRBV13 with TRBJ2-2; 10 bases fit TRBD1. The V gene's germline CDR1 is PRHDT and CDR2 FYEKMQ (reference sequence). The CDR3 contains 15 residues. Germline trimming cut 5 bases from V and 6 bases from J; bases unmatched to any gene: 6. CDR3 in amino acids: CASSDRQGASGELFF. The DNA of the CDR3 is TGTGCCAGCAGCGACCGACAGGGGGCTTCCGGGGAGCTGTTTTTT.

The chain recombines TRBV7-6 with TRBJ2-1, with 7 bases fitting TRBD2. Per germline, CDR1 SGHVS and CDR2 FNYEAQ. The CDR3 extends over 17 amino acids. V lost 1 base to trimming and J lost 4 bases; unmatched junction nucleotides: 10. CDR3 sequence reads: CASSLEVTSALYNEQFF. The CDR3 DNA reads TGTGCCAGCAGCTTAGAAGTAACTAGCGCGTTGTACAATGAGCAGTTCTTC. The whole variable domain, remainder taken from reference TRBV7-6 and TRBJ2-1, is GAGVSQSPRYKVTKRGQDVALRCDPISGHVSLYWYRQALGQGPEFLTYFNYEAQQDKSGLPNDRFSAERPEGSISTLTIQRTEQRDSAMYRCASSLEVTSALYNEQFFGPGTRLTVL.

V usage is TRBV7-3 and J usage is TRBJ2-7, with D possibly being TRBD2 (6 bases). This CDR3 contains 14 residues. Germline assignment: CDR1 SGHTA and CDR2 FQGTGA. Trimming took 0 bases from V and 6 from J, leaving 12 bases between them. The CDR3 nucleotides are TGTGCCAGCAGCTTAACAGGGACTCTGGGCGAGCAGTACTTC. It codes for CASSLTGTLGEQYF.

J is TRBJ2-7 and V is TRBV2, with D tentatively TRBD1 (6 bases). This CDR3 is 14 amino acids long. V lost 2 bases and J 3 bases, leaving 11 bases between the germline ends. Germline V gene lookup returns CDR1 SNHLY and CDR2 FYNNEI. The DNA of the CDR3 is TGTGCCAGCAGTGAACCTGGGACACGCTACGAGCAGTACTTC. Its translation: CASSEPGTRYEQYF.

This chain links TRBV3-1 (or the pseudogene TRBV3-2) with TRBJ1-5; no clear D. The CDR3 is made up of 16 amino acids. V was cut by 0 bases and J by 1 base, with 10 bases left in between. Germline V gives CDR1 LGHDT, CDR2 YNNKEL (reference sequence). CDR3 protein: CASSQDLPGSNQPQHF. CDR3 DNA: TGTGCCAGCAGCCAAGATTTGCCGGGGAGCAATCAGCCCCAGCATTTT.

The rearrangement joins TRBV6-6 to TRBJ2-3, with 10 bases matching TRBD2. The J segment lost 3 bases and the V segment lost 5 bases, leaving 11 bases of the junction unmatched. The CDR3 is made up of 17 amino acids. Germline CDR1 and CDR2: MNHNY and SVGAGI (reference sequence). The CDR3 sequence is CASSPPSGRAGTDTQYF. The CDR3 DNA reads TGTGCCAGCAGTCCCCCGAGCGGGAGGGCCGGTACAGATACGCAGTATTTT.

This clone showed up just once. V usage is TRBV6-6 and J usage is TRBJ1-5; the D is unclear. CDR3 size: 17 residues. With 5 bases removed from V and 6 bases from J, the gap between germline ends came to 23 bases. The V gene's germline CDR1 is MNHNY and CDR2 SVGAGI (reference sequence). The CDR3 is CASSLSLSRVGGQPQHF. CDR3 nucleotide sequence: TGTGCCAGCAGTCTCAGTCTTAGTCGGGTTGGTGGTCAGCCCCAGCATTTT.

Only one count was recorded for this clone. The chain carries TRBV5-6 and TRBJ1-2, with D hard to call. This CDR3 contains 17 residues. CDR1 and CDR2 from the germline V gene are SGHDT and YYEEEE. Trimming removed 4 bases at V and 1 base at J, with 20 bases between. CDR3 nucleotide sequence: TGTGCCAGCAGCCCGACTCGATGGCTGCTCCTTAACTATGGCTACACCTTC. This gives the protein CASSPTRWLLLNYGYTF.

This chain joins TRBV9 and TRBJ2-5; 9 bases are a match to TRBD2. From germline, CDR1 is SGDLS and CDR2 YYNGEE. The CDR3 sequence is 13 residues long. Germline trimming cut 5 bases from V and 7 bases from J; bases unmatched to any gene: 6. CDR3 sequence (DNA): TGTGCCAGCAGACCTAGCGGGAAAGGGACCCAGTACTTC. Protein: CASRPSGKGTQYF.

The chain combines TRBV30 with TRBJ1-5, with TRBD1 matching 7 bases. Germline CDR1 is GTSNPN and CDR2 is SVGIG (reference sequence). The length of the CDR3 is 16 residues. The V and J ends lost 5 bases and 2 bases, in that order; junction bases with no gene match: 12. The CDR3 DNA reads TGTGCCTGGCAACATAAAGGGGGCGCGGGCAATCAGCCCCAGCATTTT. Encoded protein: CAWQHKGGAGNQPQHF.

V and J are TRBV19 and TRBJ2-7, with 7 positions matching TRBD1. Germline CDR1 is LNHDA and CDR2 is SQIVND (reference sequence). V trimming: 5 bases; J trimming: 6 bases; junction bases outside the gene matches: 13. The CDR3 length is 15 residues. CDR3 in amino acids: CASSPTLNRQGEQYF. The CDR3 DNA follows: TGTGCCAGTAGTCCAACCCTAAATCGACAGGGCGAGCAGTACTTC. The full variable domain, rest sourced from reference TRBV19 and TRBJ2-7, is DGGITQSPKYLFRKEGQNVTLSCEQNLNHDAMYWYRQDPGQGLRLIYYSQIVNDFQKGDIAEGYSVSREKKESFPLTVTSAQKNPTAFYLCASSPTLNRQGEQYFGPGTRLTVT.

This chain joins TRBV4-3 and TRBJ1-3, with unresolved D. Trimming pared 4 bases from V and 2 bases from J, leaving 15 bases between. Germline-derived CDR1 and CDR2 are LGHNA and YSLEER. CDR3 length: 16 amino acids. The CDR3 bases are TGCGCCAGCAGCCGTCTTTCGAACGGTCCTGGAAACACCATATATTTT. It specifies CASSRLSNGPGNTIYF.

V usage is TRBV5-1 and J usage is TRBJ1-3, with a tentative D call TRBD1 (5 bases). V lost 2 bases to trimming and J lost 4 bases, with 10 bases between them. Looked up from germline, CDR1 is SGHRS and CDR2 is YFSETQ. This CDR3 region has 14 residues. CDR3 protein: CASSFDRTGNTIYF. As DNA, the CDR3 is TGCGCCAGCAGCTTTGACCGGACAGGAAACACCATATATTTT. The whole variable domain, filled in from reference TRBV5-1 and TRBJ1-3, reads KAGVTQTPRYLIKTRGQQVTLSCSPISGHRSVSWYQQTPGQGLQFLFEYFSETQRNKGNFPGRFSGRQFSNSRSEMNVSTLELGDSALYLCASSFDRTGNTIYFGEGSWLTVV.

The chain carries TRBV10-1 and TRBJ2-7; unclear D gene. The CDR3 covers 13 residues. Germline values: CDR1 WNHNN, CDR2 SYGVQD (reference sequence). V was cut by 2 bases and J by 6 bases, with 11 bases left in between. In DNA, the CDR3 is TGCGCCAGCAGTGAGCTGTTGCCTAGCGAGCAGTACTTC. Translated: CASSELLPSEQYF.